The clone carrying this T cell receptor (beta chain) was seen a single time. Its matching antigen is unknown. Germline CDR1 is SGDLS and CDR2 is YYNGEE. The CDR3 has 14 amino acids. V was trimmed by 4 bases and J by 3 bases, leaving 10 bases between them. This sample was included in a study of shared clonotypes between healthy human individuals. It was at deep level that the assay was run. Authors' analysis steps: Junction-only sequences without quality scores were provided by ImmunoSEQ, so filtering was different. Assay: immunoSEQ multiplex PCR; the TCRdb copy retains only in-frame clones and omits some. That table supplies the V and J calls and clone size; D and trimming were determined from the DNA. Seen here are some 240,000 clones, 60% to 70% observed once, and the top ten hold over 8.5%. Study conclusions and caveats: Relative to memory subsets, naive subsets generally showed larger estimated richness. The low donor count limited represented genetic and exposure-history diversity.

Sample: memory CD4+ T cells sorted from blood. Subset here: CD45RA-negative fraction. The V gene is TRBV9, the J gene TRBJ1-4; no clear D gene. This TCR came from a young man in good health. In nucleotides, the CDR3 is TGTGCCAGCAGCCTGGGAGCGGCTAATGAAAAACTGTTTTTT. Protein product: CASSLGAANEKLFF.